A selection of T cell receptor beta chains follows, all from one sample in a study of T cells in Graves' hyperthyroidism and ophthalmopathy. TCRdb reprocessed the multiplex PCR reads via MiXCR and lists one record per CDR3 protein. The repertoire consists of some 530,000 distinct CDR3 sequences, with around a fifth occurring once and the leading ten covering approximately 49%. Sequencing was carried out using blood. Receptor source: a woman in her 70s with Graves' ophthalmopathy. CDR3s include the opening cysteine and the closing phenylalanine or tryptophan. The D gene is left open where the match is weak. The listing skips clone size in some rows; elsewhere it reads once, few, many or a size class.

. TRBJ1-3 14 TRBV30 few TGTGCCGTATATGCACGGAGCTCTGGAAACACCATATATTTT CAVYARSSGNTIYF
TRBD2 TRBJ2-5 15 TRBV13 few TGTGCCAGCAGCTTAGAAGGCGGGAGGTCAGAGACCCAGTACTTC CASSLEGGRSETQYF
. TRBJ2-1 12 TRBV30 . TGTGCCTGGAGAGGCTCCTACAATGAGCAGTTCTTC CAWRGSYNEQFF
TRBD2 TRBJ2-3 15 TRBV12-3/TRBV12-4 many TGTGCCAGCAGTATGCGACTAGCGAACACAGATACGCAGTATTTT CASSMRLANTDTQYF
. TRBJ1-2 15 TRBV28 many TGTGCCAGCAGTATATATATTATCATGCAGACCGGCTACACCTTC CASSIYIIMQTGYTF
. TRBJ2-1 15 TRBV11-2 many TGTGCCAGCAGCTTGGAAACAGGGTGGTACAATGAGCAGTTCTTC CASSLETGWYNEQFF
. TRBJ2-2 15 TRBV9 . TGTGCCAGCAGCTTATATTCCGGTTTCACCGGGGAGCTGTTTTTT CASSLYSGFTGELFF
. TRBJ1-2 16 TRBV5-1 many TGCGCCAGCAGCCCCCTGACGGCCGGGGGCGATGGTGGCTACACCTTC CASSPLTAGGDGGYTF
. TRBJ1-1 13 TRBV4-1 . TGCGCCAGCAGCCACAGCGGAAGGGCTGAAGCTTTCTTT CASSHSGRAEAFF
. TRBJ1-1 14 TRBV10-3 many TGTGCCATCGCGGGAGGTCCCAGGCACACTGAAGCTTTCTTT CAIAGGPRHTEAFF
. TRBJ1-1 14 TRBV28 many TGTGCCAGCAGTATCCTTGCAGGGAACACTGAAGCTTTCTTT CASSILAGNTEAFF
. TRBJ2-1 15 TRBV3-1 . TGTGCCAGCAGCCAGCCCGGGACTTCCCACAATGAGCAGTTCTTC CASSQPGTSHNEQFF
TRBD2 TRBJ2-7 16 TRBV7-2 few TGTGCCAGCAGCCCCTTATTAACGGCGGGAGGGCCCGAGCAGTACTTC CASSPLLTAGGPEQYF
. TRBJ2-7 12 TRBV27 . TGTGCCAGCTCCCGACGGGGAGGCGAGCAGTACTTC CASSRRGGEQYF
TRBD2 TRBJ2-1 15 TRBV6-1 . TGTGCCAGCAGTCGGACTAGCGGGAGGAAAAATGAGCAGTTCTTC CASSRTSGRKNEQFF
TRBD1 TRBJ1-2 15 TRBV5-1 . TGCGCCAGCAGCTCGGCGCAGGGGGGCGCCGGTGGCTACACCTTC CASSSAQGGAGGYTF
TRBD1 TRBJ1-4 12 TRBV10-3 . TGTGCCATCTCGACAGGGAGTGAAAAACTGTTTTTT CAISTGSEKLFF
. TRBJ2-1 19 TRBV11-3 many TGTGCCAGCAGCTTAGATGTCGGGGGCAAGCAGGGCCTCTACAATGAGCAGTTCTTC CASSLDVGGKQGLYNEQFF